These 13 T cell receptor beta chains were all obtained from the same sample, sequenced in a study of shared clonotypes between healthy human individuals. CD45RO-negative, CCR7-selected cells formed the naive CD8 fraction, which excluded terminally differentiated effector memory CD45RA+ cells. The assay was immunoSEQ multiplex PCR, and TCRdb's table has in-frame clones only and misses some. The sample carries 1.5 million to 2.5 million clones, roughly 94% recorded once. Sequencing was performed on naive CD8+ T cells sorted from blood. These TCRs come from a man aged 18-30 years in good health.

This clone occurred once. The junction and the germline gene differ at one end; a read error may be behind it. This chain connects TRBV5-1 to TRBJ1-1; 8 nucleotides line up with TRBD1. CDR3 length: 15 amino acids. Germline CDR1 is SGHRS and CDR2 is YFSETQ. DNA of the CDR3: TGCGCCAGCAGTTTGGCGGGGACAGGCGACCCTGAAGCTTTCTTT. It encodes CASSLAGTGDPEAFF.

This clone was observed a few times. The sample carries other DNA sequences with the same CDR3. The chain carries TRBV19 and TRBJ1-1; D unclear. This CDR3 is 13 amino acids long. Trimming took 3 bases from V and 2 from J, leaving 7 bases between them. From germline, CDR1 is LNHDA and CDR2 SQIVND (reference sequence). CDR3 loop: CASSISGNTEAFF. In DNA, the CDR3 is TGTGCCAGTAGTATTAGTGGAAACACTGAAGCTTTCTTT.

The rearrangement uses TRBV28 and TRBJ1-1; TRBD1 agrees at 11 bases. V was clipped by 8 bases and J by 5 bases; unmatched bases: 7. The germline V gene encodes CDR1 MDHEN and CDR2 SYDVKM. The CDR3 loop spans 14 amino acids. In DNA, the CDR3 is TGTGCCAGCGAACTGGGGACAGGGGGAACTGAAGCTTTCTTT. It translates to CASELGTGGTEAFF.

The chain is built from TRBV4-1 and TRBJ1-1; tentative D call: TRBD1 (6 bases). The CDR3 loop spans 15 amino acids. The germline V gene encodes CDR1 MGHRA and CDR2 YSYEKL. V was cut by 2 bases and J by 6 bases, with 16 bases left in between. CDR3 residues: CASSQHHPEGAEAFF. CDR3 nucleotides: TGCGCCAGCAGCCAACACCATCCGGAGGGGGCTGAAGCTTTCTTT.

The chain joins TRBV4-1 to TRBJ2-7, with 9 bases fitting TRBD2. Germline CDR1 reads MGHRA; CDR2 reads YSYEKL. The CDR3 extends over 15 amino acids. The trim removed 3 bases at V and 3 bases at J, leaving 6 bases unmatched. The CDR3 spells CASSHAAGGGYEQYF. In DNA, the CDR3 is TGCGCCAGCAGCCACGCGGCGGGAGGGGGCTACGAGCAGTACTTC.

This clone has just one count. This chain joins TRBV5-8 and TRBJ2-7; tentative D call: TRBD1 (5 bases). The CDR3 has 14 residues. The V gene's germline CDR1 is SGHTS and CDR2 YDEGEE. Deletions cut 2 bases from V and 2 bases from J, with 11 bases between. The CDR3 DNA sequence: TGTGCCAGCAGCTTACATCAGGGAACCTACGAGCAGTACTTC. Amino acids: CASSLHQGTYEQYF.

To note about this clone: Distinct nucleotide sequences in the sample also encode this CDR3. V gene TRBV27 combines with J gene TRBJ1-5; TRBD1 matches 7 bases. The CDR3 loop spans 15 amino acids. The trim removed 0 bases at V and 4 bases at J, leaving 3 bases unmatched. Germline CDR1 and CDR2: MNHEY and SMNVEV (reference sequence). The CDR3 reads CASSLSPGGNQPQHF. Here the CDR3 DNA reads TGTGCCAGCAGTTTATCGCCAGGGGGAAATCAGCCCCAGCATTTT.

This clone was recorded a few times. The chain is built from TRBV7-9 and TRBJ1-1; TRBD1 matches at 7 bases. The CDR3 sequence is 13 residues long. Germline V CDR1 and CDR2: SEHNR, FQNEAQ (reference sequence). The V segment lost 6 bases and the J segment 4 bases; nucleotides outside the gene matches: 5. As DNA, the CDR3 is TGTGCCAGCAGTAGGACAGGCGCCACTGAAGCTTTCTTT. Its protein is CASSRTGATEAFF.

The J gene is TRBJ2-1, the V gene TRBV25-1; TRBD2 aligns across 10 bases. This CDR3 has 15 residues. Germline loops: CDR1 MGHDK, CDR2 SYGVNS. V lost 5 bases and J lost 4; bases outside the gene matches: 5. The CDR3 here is CASSPLAGRYNEQFF. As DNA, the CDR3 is TGTGCCAGCAGTCCACTAGCGGGAAGGTACAATGAGCAGTTCTTC.

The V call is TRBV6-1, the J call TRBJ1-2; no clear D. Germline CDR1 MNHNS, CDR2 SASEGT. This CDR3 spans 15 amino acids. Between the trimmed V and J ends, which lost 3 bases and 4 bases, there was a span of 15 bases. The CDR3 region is CASSDFGFSSYGYTF. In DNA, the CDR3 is TGTGCCAGCAGTGATTTCGGCTTTTCAAGCTATGGCTACACCTTC.

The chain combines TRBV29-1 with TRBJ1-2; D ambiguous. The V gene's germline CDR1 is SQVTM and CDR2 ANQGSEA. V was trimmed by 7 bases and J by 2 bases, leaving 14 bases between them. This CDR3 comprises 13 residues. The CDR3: CSAGPPSNYGYTF. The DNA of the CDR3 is TGCAGCGCAGGCCCACCCTCCAACTATGGCTACACCTTC.

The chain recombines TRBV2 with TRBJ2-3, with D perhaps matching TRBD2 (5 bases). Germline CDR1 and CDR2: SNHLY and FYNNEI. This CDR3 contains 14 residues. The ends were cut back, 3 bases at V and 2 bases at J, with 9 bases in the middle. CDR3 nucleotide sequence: TGTGCCAGCAGTGACGACTATTACACAGATACGCAGTATTTT. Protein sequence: CASSDDYYTDTQYF.

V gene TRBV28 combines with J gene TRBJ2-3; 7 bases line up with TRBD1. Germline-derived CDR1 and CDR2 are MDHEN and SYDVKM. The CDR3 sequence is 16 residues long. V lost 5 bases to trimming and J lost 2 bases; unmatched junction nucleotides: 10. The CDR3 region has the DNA TGTGCCAGCAGTGAACCCGGACAGGCGACCACAGATACGCAGTATTTT. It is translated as CASSEPGQATTDTQYF.